Each of the 10 T cell receptor beta chains below was sequenced from the same sample in a study of tumor-infiltrating lymphocytes in localized non-small cell lung cancer. Profiled with immunoSEQ multiplex PCR; TCRdb holds only in-frame clones, not every one. The data contain about 18,000 clones, over 70% of them singletons. Sequenced material: lung tumor tissue. Receptors were obtained from a human donor with non-small cell lung cancer.

This clone showed up just once. V and J are TRBV4-2 and TRBJ2-7; 8 nucleotides agree with TRBD1. After removal of 3 bases from V and 2 bases from J, the junction contained 12 bases not matched to a gene. The CDR3 contains 17 residues. Per germline, CDR1 LGHNA and CDR2 YNFKEQ. CDR3 in amino acids: CASSQDSSGTGAYEQYF. The CDR3 nucleotides read TGTGCCAGCAGCCAGGATTCCTCCGGGACAGGTGCCTACGAGCAGTACTTC.

This clone ranks as medium-sized. The chain employs TRBV5-8 and TRBJ1-5, with TRBD1 identical over 7 bases. V lost 0 bases, J lost 2 bases, and 5 bases stayed unmatched. The length of the CDR3 is 16 residues. Germline CDR1 and CDR2: SGHTS and YDEGEE. The CDR3 nucleotides read TGTGCCAGCAGCTTGGCCAGGGGGGTTGGCAATCAGCCCCAGCATTTT. It yields the protein CASSLARGVGNQPQHF.

The chain links TRBV11-2 to TRBJ2-7; tentatively, D is TRBD1 or TRBD2 (6 bases each). Germline values: CDR1 SGHAT, CDR2 FQNNGV. The CDR3 covers 12 residues. V shed 5 bases and J shed 6 bases, with 11 bases lying between them. The CDR3 sequence is CASSHGGGEQYF. The CDR3 DNA is TGTGCCAGCAGCCACGGAGGGGGCGAGCAGTACTTC. Using reference TRBV11-2 and TRBJ2-7 for the parts outside the CDR3, the full variable domain is EAGVAQSPRYKIIEKRQSVAFWCNPISGHATLYWYQQILGQGPKLLIQFQNNGVVDDSQLPKDRFSAERLKGVDSTLKIQPAKLEDSAVYLCASSHGGGEQYFGPGTRLTVT.

The table lists this clone with a count of one. J is TRBJ1-2 and V is TRBV5-1; D uncertain. CDR3 length equals 18 residues. V was cut by 3 bases and J by 3 bases, with 24 bases left in between. Germline lookup yields CDR1 SGHRS and CDR2 YFSETQ. CDR3 DNA sequence: TGCGCCAGCAGCTCGGGCAGGACGGGGAACGTTGGATACTATGGCTACACCTTC. Translating gives CASSSGRTGNVGYYGYTF.

This rearrangement joins TRBV15 to TRBJ1-5; no reliable D call. Germline CDR1 is LNHNV and CDR2 is YYDKDF (reference sequence). CDR3 length: 13 residues. V was trimmed by 3 bases and J by 6 bases, leaving 9 bases between them. The CDR3: CATSSKTVQPQHF. In DNA form, the CDR3 reads TGTGCCACCAGCAGTAAGACGGTTCAGCCCCAGCATTTT.

This clone is medium-sized (0.01 to 0.1%) in the sample. This chain joins TRBV4-2 and TRBJ1-2; unclear D gene. V lost 0 bases to trimming and J lost 3 bases, with 8 bases between them. The CDR3 covers 14 residues. The germline V gene encodes CDR1 LGHNA and CDR2 YNFKEQ. CDR3 in amino acids: CASSQDLGHYGYTF. The CDR3 DNA reads as TGTGCCAGCAGCCAAGATCTTGGGCACTATGGCTACACCTTC.

This clone was seen a few times. The chain uses TRBV4-3 and TRBJ2-7; D uncertain. V was pared by 0 bases and J by 5 bases, with 14 bases between. Germline values: CDR1 LGHNA, CDR2 YSLEER. The CDR3 covers 15 residues. The CDR3 DNA reads as TGCGCCAGCAGCCAAGAATGGTCGTTGAGTAACGAGCAGTACTTC. Encoded protein: CASSQEWSLSNEQYF.

The chain has TRBV6-5 and TRBJ2-7; tentatively, D is TRBD2 (6 bases). Trimming took off 5 bases at V and 1 base at J, with 15 bases between the two ends. This CDR3 region has 15 residues. CDR1 is MNHEY and CDR2 is SVGAGI in the germline V gene. The CDR3 reads CASSKPNGGSYEQYF. DNA of the CDR3: TGTGCCAGCAGTAAACCTAACGGGGGATCCTACGAGCAGTACTTC.

The chain employs TRBV7-2 and TRBJ2-5; 8 bases match TRBD1. Unmatched junction bases numbered 3, after V lost 5 bases and J lost 1 base. CDR3 length equals 14 residues. CDR1 is SGHTA and CDR2 is FQGNSA in the germline V gene. This CDR3 reads CASSLGTGQETQYF. DNA of the CDR3: TGTGCCAGCAGCCTCGGGACAGGCCAAGAGACCCAGTACTTC.

The chain uses TRBV7-3 and TRBJ2-2; 9 bases agree with TRBD2. The CDR3 has 17 amino acids. Germline V gene data show CDR1 as SGHTA and CDR2 as FQGTGA. The trim removed 1 base at V and 5 bases at J, leaving 8 bases unmatched. The CDR3 DNA is TGTGCCAGCAGCTTAAAGGTAGCGGGAGCAAGTACCGGGGAGCTGTTTTTT. This translates into CASSLKVAGASTGELFF.